This T cell receptor (beta chain) is drawn from a study of blood T cell repertoires in COVID-19. Study-level information: PBMCs, B-cell-depleted T cells, or T cells provided the cDNA or gDNA that made up the material.

Using immunoSEQ multiplex PCR, the repertoire was profiled, and TCRdb retains in-frame clones only, with some absent. In the table there are approximately 180,000 clones, 87% of which are singletons. CDR1 and CDR2 from the germline V gene are LGHNT and FRNRAP. With V trimmed by 4 bases and J by 1 base, 5 bases remained unmatched. CDR3 size: 15 residues. V gene TRBV12-5 combines with J gene TRBJ1-1, with 8 bases aligning to TRBD1. What was sequenced was peripheral blood. The receptor comes from a man aged 40-49 years with active or convalescent COVID-19. The chain's CDR3 is CASGSGGGRNTEAFF. For the CDR3, the DNA is TGTGCTAGTGGTTCAGGGGGCGGACGGAACACTGAAGCTTTCTTT.